Listed below are T cell receptor beta chains from one sample, sequenced in a study of human T cells and chemical hapten exposure. TCRdb passed the RACE reads through MiXCR, listing each CDR3 protein once. Here the sample spans about 85,000 distinct CDR3 sequences, 11% being singletons. Sequences were derived from whole blood, sampled in connection with sensitization to the hapten diphenylcyclopropenone (DPC). The receptors come from a young man with alopecia areata. Some clones in this sample may be carry-over from other donors' samples. The CDR3 runs from the conserved cysteine through the conserved F or W. A D gene is named only where the DNA matches it firmly. Some rows mark clone size as missing; the rest say once, few, many or name a class of expanded clone.

D gene	V gene	J gene	clone size	CDR3 protein	CDR3 DNA
-	TRBV27	TRBJ1-3	-	CASSWSGRRVDTIYF	TGTGCCAGCAGCTGGTCGGGCAGGAGGGTGGACACCATATATTTT
-	TRBV11-3	TRBJ2-2	-	CASSLVSNTGELFF	TGTGCCAGCAGCTTAGTTTCGAACACCGGGGAGCTGTTTTTT
-	TRBV11-2	TRBJ2-1	few	CASSATLALLLNEQFF	TGTGCCAGCAGCGCGACGCTAGCGCTACTCTTGAATGAGCAGTTCTTC
TRBD2	TRBV10-3	TRBJ2-5	few	CAISEWRGGAWETQYF	TGTGCCATCAGTGAGTGGCGCGGGGGGGCCTGGGAGACCCAGTACTTC
-	TRBV6-1	TRBJ1-2	many	CASWKTPNYGYTF	TGTGCCTCCTGGAAGACCCCTAACTATGGCTACACCTTC
TRBD1	TRBV6-2/TRBV6-3	TRBJ2-5	-	CASRHGQDLQETQYF	TGTGCCAGCAGACATGGACAGGACCTACAAGAGACCCAGTACTTC
TRBD1	TRBV7-9	TRBJ1-4	many	CASSTRTGVNEKLFF	TGTGCCAGCAGCACAAGGACAGGGGTTAATGAAAAACTGTTTTTT
TRBD1	TRBV11-2	TRBJ2-1	many	CASSPGTGEDEQFF	TGTGCCAGCAGCCCGGGGACAGGGGAGGATGAGCAGTTCTTC
-	TRBV28	TRBJ1-1	few	CASDTQGNTEAFF	TGTGCCAGTGATACACAGGGGAACACTGAAGCTTTCTTT
-	TRBV4-3	TRBJ2-1	-	CASSQDKFQDNEQFF	TGCGCCAGCAGCCAAGATAAATTCCAAGACAATGAGCAGTTCTTC
TRBD2	TRBV6-2/TRBV6-3	TRBJ2-3	many	CASSSGLAGVATDTQYF	TGTGCCAGCAGTTCCGGACTAGCGGGGGTCGCCACAGATACGCAGTATTTT
TRBD2	TRBV12-3/TRBV12-4	TRBJ2-3	few	CASSARGGDSVTQYF	TGTGCCAGCAGTGCCCGGGGGGGGGACTCTGTCACGCAGTATTTT
TRBD1	TRBV19	TRBJ2-2	-	CASRAGTENTGELFF	TGTGCCAGTAGGGCCGGGACAGAGAACACCGGGGAGCTGTTTTTT
-	TRBV12-3/TRBV12-4	TRBJ1-2	many	CASSSGFRQGYGYTF	TGTGCCAGCAGTTCTGGATTTCGGCAGGGTTACGGCTACACCTTC
TRBD1	TRBV29-1	TRBJ1-4	many	CSVGGTGKLFF	TGCAGCGTAGGAGGGACAGGAAAACTGTTTTTT
-	TRBV4-2	TRBJ2-7	few	CASSQDGGAYEQYF	TGTGCCAGCAGCCAAGATGGTGGGGCCTACGAGCAGTACTTC
-	TRBV3-1	TRBJ1-1	-	CASSQDRLRAFF	TGTGCCAGCAGCCAAGACAGGTTGCGGGCTTTCTTT
-	TRBV4-1	TRBJ2-3	-	CASSQVGASTDTQYF	TGCGCCAGCAGCCAAGTGGGGGCTAGCACAGATACGCAGTATTTT
-	TRBV3-1	TRBJ1-1	-	CASSWNGGRDTEAFF	TGTGCCAGCAGCTGGAACGGGGGAAGGGACACTGAAGCTTTCTTT
TRBD1	TRBV7-3	TRBJ2-5	few	CASSPGTTGGAQETQYF	TGTGCCAGCAGCCCGGGCACGACAGGGGGAGCACAAGAGACCCAGTACTTC
TRBD1	TRBV6-2/TRBV6-3	TRBJ2-7	-	CAITGQDYEQYF	TGTGCCATCACGGGACAGGATTACGAGCAGTACTTC
-	TRBV29-1	TRBJ2-7	-	CSVEGRQDSYEQYF	TGCAGCGTTGAAGGACGTCAGGACTCCTACGAGCAGTACTTC
-	TRBV4-3	TRBJ1-2	-	CASSQAATTANYGYTF	TGCGCCAGCAGCCAAGCAGCGACCACAGCTAACTATGGCTACACCTTC
-	TRBV25-1	TRBJ2-2	-	CASSDVTGTGELFF	TGTGCCAGCAGTGATGTAACCGGCACCGGGGAGCTGTTTTTT
-	TRBV7-8	TRBJ2-1	many	CASSLGRFGYNEQFF	TGTGCCAGCAGCTTAGGCCGGTTTGGGTACAATGAGCAGTTCTTC
-	TRBV7-2	TRBJ2-1	few	CASSRRGGLGQFF	TGTGCCAGCAGCCGGAGAGGGGGGCTAGGTCAGTTCTTC
-	TRBV18	TRBJ1-2	-	CASSRNQDGYTF	TGTGCCAGCTCACGGAACCAGGATGGCTACACCTTC
-	TRBV5-1	TRBJ2-7	-	CASSPLGRLAEQYF	TGCGCCAGCAGCCCCCTCGGGCGGCTTGCAGAGCAGTACTTC
-	TRBV11-2	TRBJ2-1	many	CASSLVLGYNEQFF	TGTGCCAGCAGCTTAGTGTTGGGCTACAATGAGCAGTTCTTC
TRBD1	TRBV3-1	TRBJ1-1	-	CASSQGGTAHEAFF	TGTGCCAGCAGCCAAGGAGGGACAGCCCATGAAGCTTTCTTT
-	TRBV18	TRBJ2-2	many	CASSAAPNTGELFF	TGTGCCAGCTCAGCTGCTCCCAACACCGGGGAGCTGTTTTTT
-	TRBV28	TRBJ2-7	-	CASSLHSYEQYF	TGTGCCAGCAGTCTGCACAGCTACGAGCAGTACTTC
-	TRBV27	TRBJ2-7	many	CASSTRQASYEQYF	TGTGCCAGCAGTACCCGACAGGCATCCTACGAGCAGTACTTC
-	TRBV18	TRBJ1-6	many	CASSDRDGGDSPLHF	TGTGCCAGCTCAGACCGGGACGGAGGGGACTCACCCCTCCACTTT
-	TRBV7-6	TRBJ1-2	-	CASSALRAGADGYTF	TGTGCCAGCAGCGCCCTAAGGGCAGGGGCTGATGGCTACACCTTC
-	TRBV11-2	TRBJ1-4	few	CASSLDSGKLFF	TGTGCCAGCAGCTTAGATTCTGGGAAACTGTTTTTT
TRBD2	TRBV2	TRBJ2-3	many	CASSSSGGRYTQYF	TGTGCCAGCAGTTCTAGCGGGGGCCGTTATACGCAGTATTTT
-	TRBV28	TRBJ1-2	-	CASTHSRRDGYTF	TGTGCCAGCACTCACTCGCGGAGGGATGGCTACACCTTC
-	TRBV25-1	TRBJ1-2	-	CASRDSPRGGYTF	TGTGCCAGCAGGGATTCCCCCCGGGGGGGCTACACCTTC
-	TRBV6-1	TRBJ2-6	-	CASSESRPISGANVLTF	TGTGCCAGCAGTGAAAGCAGGCCTATCTCTGGGGCCAACGTCCTGACTTTC
TRBD1	TRBV5-1	TRBJ2-4	-	CASSLAGQRHIQYF	TGCGCCAGCAGCTTGGCGGGACAGAGGCACATTCAGTACTTC
-	TRBV4-1	TRBJ1-2	few	CASSQLTTGNYGYTF	TGCGCCAGCAGCCAGCTTACAACAGGGAACTATGGCTACACCTTC
-	TRBV6-2/TRBV6-3	TRBJ2-2	many	CASSYSISRDTGELFF	TGTGCCAGCAGTTACTCGATTAGCAGAGACACCGGGGAGCTGTTTTTT
-	TRBV7-9	TRBJ1-3	few	CASSLRALSGNTIYF	TGTGCCAGCAGCCTCCGGGCACTCTCTGGAAACACCATATATTTT
TRBD1	TRBV29-1	TRBJ2-3	-	CSVQDRTLTDTQYF	TGCAGCGTTCAGGACAGGACCCTCACAGATACGCAGTATTTT
-	TRBV7-2	TRBJ1-3	many	CASSLVNSGNTIYF	TGTGCCAGCAGCTTAGTCAACTCTGGAAACACCATATATTTT
TRBD1	TRBV12-3/TRBV12-4	TRBJ1-4	many	CASSLRTGENEKLFF	TGTGCCAGCAGTTTACGGACAGGGGAAAATGAAAAACTGTTTTTT
TRBD1	TRBV27	TRBJ1-2	few	CASSLWGQPIPRGYTF	TGTGCCAGCAGTTTATGGGGACAGCCAATTCCTCGCGGCTACACCTTC
-	TRBV6-2/TRBV6-3	TRBJ2-3	few	CASSFLGATQYF	TGTGCCAGCAGTTTCCTTGGAGCTACGCAGTATTTT
-	TRBV6-5	TRBJ2-5	many	CAAQGAFQETQYF	TGTGCCGCCCAGGGAGCTTTCCAAGAGACCCAGTACTTC
-	TRBV21-1	TRBJ2-7	few	CASSTSAGTEIYEQYF	TGTGCCAGCAGCACAAGCGCCGGGACAGAGATCTACGAGCAGTACTTC
-	TRBV11-2	TRBJ2-5	many	CASSPIRGKETQYF	TGTGCCAGCAGCCCAATACGGGGAAAAGAGACCCAGTACTTC